The 21 T cell receptor beta chains below all came from one sample that was sequenced in a study of molecular identifiers for immune sequencing clone quantification. TCRdb fed the PCR reads into MiXCR, producing one record per CDR3 protein. Here the sample spans more than 250,000 distinct CDR3 sequences, 20% to 25% being singletons. Material: naive CD8+ T cells from blood, with Jurkat cell RNA spiked in. Stated subset: FACS-sorted CD8+CD4-CCR7+CD45RA+ naive T cells. The receptors come from a human donor in good health. Some libraries in this study had Jurkat cell RNA spiked in.

This clonotype was observed many times. The chain joins TRBV6-5 to TRBJ2-2, with TRBD1 matching 10 bases. V shed 5 bases, J shed 6 bases, and the junction held 12 bases outside the gene matches. This CDR3 spans 17 amino acids. Germline V gene lookup returns CDR1 MNHEY and CDR2 SVGAGI. The CDR3 sequence is CASSTPPGQGLPGELFF. For the CDR3, the DNA is TGTGCCAGCAGTACCCCCCCGGGACAGGGGCTCCCCGGGGAGCTGTTTTTT.

This clonotype appeared many times. The rearrangement links TRBV9 to TRBJ1-1; TRBD1 aligns across 7 bases. V lost 4 bases to trimming and J lost 1 base; unmatched junction nucleotides: 4. Looked up from germline, CDR1 is SGDLS and CDR2 is YYNGEE. The CDR3 is 14 residues long. This CDR3 reads CASSNTGENTEAFF. In nucleotides, the CDR3 is TGTGCCAGCAGCAACACAGGGGAGAACACTGAAGCTTTCTTT.

Note on this clonotype: This clone may be a read error of a much larger clone one base away. Since no conserved phenylalanine or tryptophan closes the CDR3, a read error is the likely cause. This chain links TRBV5-1 with TRBJ1-1, with D perhaps TRBD1 (5 bases). CDR3 length: 14 amino acids. Germline CDR1 reads SGHRS; CDR2 reads YFSETQ. Trimming took 0 bases from V and 4 from J, leaving 10 bases between them. The CDR3 is CASSLAPGPTEAFL. In nucleotides, the CDR3 is TGCGCCAGCAGCTTGGCCCCAGGGCCCACTGAAGCTTTCCTT.

The CDR3, as DNA: TGTGCCGGGCAGGCGGTGAACACCGGGGAGCTGTTTTTT. Translation: CAGQAVNTGELFF. The rearrangement uses TRBV7-6 and TRBJ2-2; D gene unclear. Trimming left V 11 bases short and J 1 base short, with 11 bases between. The CDR3 has 13 residues. Germline V gene sequence: CDR1 SGHVS, CDR2 FNYEAQ.

This chain joins TRBV15 and TRBJ1-5, with D perhaps TRBD1 (5 bases). V shed 0 bases and J shed 7 bases, with 13 bases lying between them. The germline V gene has CDR1 LNHNV and CDR2 YYDKDF (reference sequence). This CDR3 has 15 residues. The CDR3 coding sequence is TGTGCCACCAGCAGAGATCTAGGGGTCGGACAGCCCCAGCATTTT. Its protein product is CATSRDLGVGQPQHF.

About this clonotype: Being one base from a much bigger clone, this may be a read error. CDR3 region: CAWSVTQGTEASF. CDR3 sequence (DNA): TGTGCCTGGAGTGTCACACAGGGTACTGAAGCTTCCTTT. V gene TRBV30 combines with J gene TRBJ1-1; possibly TRBD1 for D (6 bases). This CDR3 has 13 amino acids. Germline lookup yields CDR1 GTSNPN and CDR2 SVGIG (reference sequence).

Comments on this clonotype: Given a much more abundant clone one base away, this may be a read error. The chain uses TRBV20-1 and TRBJ2-2, with D tentatively TRBD1 (5 bases). CDR1 and CDR2 (germline): DFQATT, SNEGSKA (reference sequence). CDR3 length equals 14 residues. The CDR3 region has the DNA TGCAGTGCTAGAGAAGGGGTTTACACCAGGGAGCTGTTTTTT. This codes for CSAREGVYTRELFF.

Comment on this clonotype: This could be a read error, since a much larger clone is one nucleotide away. J is TRBJ2-7 and V is TRBV7-9; a weak D match, TRBD2 (6 bases). Per germline, CDR1 SEHNR and CDR2 FQNEAQ (reference sequence). V lost 2 bases to trimming and J lost 5 bases, with 19 bases between them. The CDR3 is 16 amino acids. CDR3 in DNA: TGTGCCAGCAGCTTAAACTCTCGGTCGGAGGGCGACGAGCAGTACTTC. Residues: CASSLNSRSEGDEQYF.

This clonotype was counted many times. The chain joins TRBV5-1 to TRBJ2-3; 9 bases are shared with TRBD2. This CDR3 has 16 amino acids. Germline CDR1 and CDR2: SGHRS and YFSETQ. V gave up 1 base and J gave up 3 bases; unmatched junction bases: 6. The CDR3 DNA sequence: TGCGCCAGCAGCTTGCCGACTAGCGGTCAGACAGATACGCAGTATTTT. Protein product: CASSLPTSGQTDTQYF.

As concerns this clonotype: Possible read error: a much larger clone is one base away. The chain has TRBV4-3 and TRBJ2-7, with D uncertain. The CDR3 sequence is 15 residues long. Germline assignment: CDR1 LGHNA and CDR2 YSLEER. The CDR3 spells CASSQDRNVAYEQHF. CDR3 coding DNA: TGCGCCAGCAGCCAAGATAGGAACGTAGCCTACGAGCAGCACTTC.

In this sample, this clonotype turned up once. This may be a read error: a much more frequent sequence differs by one nucleotide. The chain's CDR3 is CAGSLAGGFETQYF. The CDR3 bases are TGTGCCGGCAGCTTGGCCGGGGGGTTTGAGACCCAGTACTTC. This sequence joins TRBV5-6 and TRBJ2-5; 7 bases are shared with TRBD2. Germline CDR1 and CDR2: SGHDT and YYEEEE. The CDR3 spans 14 residues.

The gene calls are TRBV6-5 and TRBJ1-1; maybe TRBD1 (5 bases). Germline values: CDR1 MNHEY, CDR2 SVGAGI. The CDR3 is made up of 13 amino acids. V was clipped by 6 bases and J by 0 bases, with 8 bases between them. The CDR3 is CASRAGMNTEAFF. The CDR3 DNA is TGTGCCAGCAGGGCAGGGATGAACACTGAAGCTTTCTTT.

This clonotype was seen many times. The chain is built from TRBV6-1 and TRBJ1-2, with TRBD1 matching over 7 bases. V shed 6 bases and J 3 bases; nucleotides not matched to a gene: 4. The CDR3 is made up of 13 amino acids. CDR1 is MNHNS and CDR2 is SASEGT in the germline V gene. In nucleotides, the CDR3 is TGTGCCAGCAGAGAACAGGGGTACTATGGCTACACCTTC. Amino acid sequence: CASREQGYYGYTF.

A few counts support this clonotype. The chain is built from TRBV9 and TRBJ1-4; D may be TRBD1 (6 bases). From germline, CDR1 is SGDLS and CDR2 YYNGEE. The CDR3 extends over 15 amino acids. The V gene lost 4 bases and the J gene lost 6 bases, with 16 bases spanning the gap. CDR3 loop: CASSPSRRGDEKLFF. The CDR3 DNA reads TGTGCCAGCAGCCCCAGTCGCAGGGGTGATGAAAAACTGTTTTTT.

This clonotype was counted ten times or more. This rearrangement joins TRBV25-1 to TRBJ1-1, with unresolved D. Between the trimmed V and J ends, which lost 1 base and 8 bases, there was a span of 5 bases. In germline, CDR1 is MGHDK, CDR2 SYGVNS. The CDR3 sequence is 11 residues long. CDR3 sequence reads: CASSELAEAFF. CDR3 in DNA: TGTGCCAGCAGTGAATTGGCAGAAGCTTTCTTT.

This clonotype showed up many times. The chain carries TRBV12-3 or TRBV12-4 and TRBJ2-1; perhaps TRBD1 as D (7 bases). This CDR3 has 12 amino acids. Deletions cut 3 bases from V and 13 bases from J, with 13 bases between. The CDR3: CASSFGGGTQFF. CDR3 bases: TGTGCCAGCAGTTTCGGAGGGGGCACCCAGTTCTTC.

As concerns this clonotype: This clone may be a read error of a much larger clone one base away. The chain is built from TRBV5-6 and TRBJ2-1; 10 bases are shared with TRBD1. CDR3 length: 16 residues. Germline-derived CDR1 and CDR2 are SGHDT and YYEEEE. CDR3 loop: CASSFGDRGRYNKQFF. CDR3 DNA: TGTGCCAGCAGCTTCGGAGACAGGGGGCGCTACAATAAGCAGTTCTTC.

This clonotype was seen at least ten times. The V and J genes are TRBV19 and TRBJ1-2; D is unresolved. The germline CDR1 and CDR2 sequences are LNHDA and SQIVND (reference sequence). Trimming stripped 6 bases from V and 3 bases from J, with 17 bases between. The CDR3 consists of 15 residues. CDR3 region: CASRMILSSDYGYTF. The CDR3 region has the DNA TGTGCCAGTAGGATGATTCTGTCCTCTGACTATGGCTACACCTTC.

This clonotype was recorded many times. The chain has TRBV27 and TRBJ1-1, with TRBD1 matching over 8 bases. Looked up from germline, CDR1 is MNHEY and CDR2 is SMNVEV (reference sequence). The CDR3 runs 13 residues. V gave up 5 bases and J gave up 4 bases; unmatched junction bases: 3. The CDR3 region is CASSQGAGTEAFF. The CDR3 nucleotides are TGTGCCAGCAGTCAGGGGGCGGGCACTGAAGCTTTCTTT.

J is TRBJ2-5 and V is TRBV12-3 or TRBV12-4; D not certain. This CDR3 comprises 13 residues. V lost 1 base to trimming and J lost 12 bases, with 15 bases between them. The CDR3 sequence is CASSLGNTRIKYF. In DNA, the CDR3 is TGTGCCAGCAGTTTAGGGAATACCCGAATCAAGTACTTC.

This clonotype came up many times. The chain couples TRBV30 to TRBJ2-7; 10 bases map to TRBD1. V lost 2 bases, J lost 5 bases, and 6 bases stayed unmatched. The V gene's germline CDR1 is GTSNPN and CDR2 SVGIG (reference sequence). The CDR3 covers 14 residues. The CDR3 DNA sequence: TGTGCCTGGAGTCGATCCGGGACAGGGGACGAGCAGTACTTC. This translates into CAWSRSGTGDEQYF.